What follows are 9 T cell receptor beta chains derived from one specimen sequenced in a study of cytomegalovirus exposure and HLA in healthy donors. Amplification used 60 Vbeta primers and 13 Jbeta primers. Produced via immunoSEQ multiplex PCR; TCRdb's table is partial and in-frame only. This sample's table reports 100,000 to 150,000 clones. The source material was PBMCs. The receptors stem from a woman in her thirties or forties in good health and CMV-seronegative.

The CDR3 DNA follows: TGCAGCGTCTCCCCGACAGGGGGAGAGACCCAGTACTTC. The encoded protein is CSVSPTGGETQYF. The chain recombines TRBV29-1 with TRBJ2-5; TRBD1 aligns across 9 bases. Germline CDR1 reads SQVTM; CDR2 reads ANQGSEA. This CDR3 has 13 amino acids. Trimming at V came to 6 bases and at J to 4 bases, leaving 6 bases not matched to a gene.

The V gene is TRBV5-6, the J gene TRBJ1-1, with TRBD1 as a possible D gene (6 bases). This CDR3 has 14 amino acids. V was pared by 5 bases and J by 2 bases, with 13 bases between. Germline CDR1 is SGHDT and CDR2 is YYEEEE. In DNA, the CDR3 is TGTGCCAGCAGTAAAGGGGACATAAACACTGAAGCTTTCTTT. Its protein is CASSKGDINTEAFF.

The gene calls are TRBV6-1 and TRBJ2-1; a possible D gene is TRBD2 (6 bases). Looked up from germline, CDR1 is MNHNS and CDR2 is SASEGT. The CDR3 length is 12 residues. V shed 8 bases and J shed 4 bases, with 9 bases lying between them. CDR3 residues: CASAGSYNEQFF. The CDR3 bases are TGTGCCAGCGCGGGGTCTTACAATGAGCAGTTCTTC.

V is TRBV7-9 and J is TRBJ1-1; a possible D gene is TRBD1 (6 bases). The CDR3 is 13 amino acids. CDR1 SEHNR and CDR2 FQNEAQ come from the germline V gene (reference sequence). Trimming cost V 11 bases and J 0 bases, with 13 bases left between them. CDR3 protein: CAFNWDMNTEAFF. CDR3 coding DNA: TGTGCCTTCAACTGGGACATGAACACTGAAGCTTTCTTT.

This chain joins TRBV4-2 and TRBJ1-2; D gene unclear. V was trimmed by 2 bases and J by 4 bases, leaving 2 bases between them. Germline V gene data show CDR1 as LGHNA and CDR2 as YNFKEQ. CDR3 size: 11 residues. CDR3 DNA: TGTGCCAGCAGCCAACGCTATGGCTACACCTTC. This encodes CASSQRYGYTF.

This rearrangement joins TRBV7-2 to TRBJ2-1, with 11 bases identical to TRBD1. V shed 1 base, J shed 9 bases, and the junction held 8 bases outside the gene matches. Germline values: CDR1 SGHTA, CDR2 FQGNSA. The CDR3 has 16 amino acids. The chain's CDR3 is CASSLDSPGQGVEQFF. Here the CDR3 DNA reads TGTGCCAGCAGCTTAGATAGCCCGGGACAGGGGGTTGAGCAGTTCTTC.

The chain joins TRBV5-5 to TRBJ1-5; D unclear. Germline V CDR1 and CDR2: SGHKS, YYEKEE (reference sequence). The CDR3 is 13 amino acids. V lost 4 bases and J lost 11, with 16 bases in between. The chain's CDR3 is CASSESPAAAQHF. CDR3 bases: TGTGCCAGCAGCGAATCCCCAGCTGCGGCCCAGCATTTT.

V is TRBV6-1 and J is TRBJ2-2; D call uncertain. V was trimmed by 0 bases and J by 0 bases, leaving 8 bases between them. Germline V CDR1 and CDR2: MNHNS, SASEGT. There are 16 residues in the CDR3. The CDR3 sequence: CASSEALAANTGELFF. CDR3 coding DNA: TGTGCCAGCAGTGAAGCGCTGGCAGCGAACACCGGGGAGCTGTTTTTT.

The chain combines TRBV9 with TRBJ1-2, with D tentatively TRBD1 (6 bases). V was trimmed by 3 bases and J by 8 bases, leaving 20 bases between them. Germline V gene sequence: CDR1 SGDLS, CDR2 YYNGEE. This CDR3 spans 15 amino acids. As DNA, the CDR3 is TGTGCCAGCAGCGCTACCGGGACACCGTTCGAGGGCTACACCTTC. This gives the protein CASSATGTPFEGYTF.